Each of the 16 T cell receptor beta chains below was sequenced from the same sample in a study of cytomegalovirus exposure and HLA in healthy donors. The PCR contained 60 Vbeta and 13 Jbeta primers. Method: immunoSEQ multiplex PCR; TCRdb's copy keeps in-frame clones and lacks some. The sample records about 110,000 clones, more than 60% being singletons. The specimen was PBMCs. The receptor set was obtained from a man aged 35-49 years in good health and CMV-seronegative.

The chain joins TRBV27 to TRBJ1-2; D might be TRBD1 (6 bases). Germline CDR1 MNHEY, CDR2 SMNVEV (reference sequence). CDR3 length equals 13 residues. V shed 6 bases and J shed 2 bases, with 10 bases lying between them. The CDR3 is CASRPTGNYGYTF. The CDR3 DNA reads TGTGCCAGCAGACCGACAGGAAACTATGGCTACACCTTC.

The V and J genes are TRBV6-1 and TRBJ1-1, with a possible D match to TRBD1 (5 bases). The CDR3 consists of 15 residues. Germline CDR1 is MNHNS and CDR2 is SASEGT. V gave up 3 bases and J gave up 5 bases, with 16 bases separating them. The CDR3 region has the DNA TGTGCCAGCAGTGATATTTTTACAGGAATTACTGAAGCTTTCTTT. This codes for CASSDIFTGITEAFF.

The V call is TRBV25-1, the J call TRBJ1-6; 9 bases are a match to TRBD1. The CDR3 is 15 residues long. Germline-derived CDR1 and CDR2 are MGHDK and SYGVNS. The V segment lost 2 bases and the J segment 9 bases; nucleotides outside the gene matches: 5. This chain's CDR3 is CASSEGTGTFSPLHF. CDR3 nucleotides: TGTGCCAGCAGTGAAGGGACAGGGACATTTTCACCCCTCCACTTT.

This chain links TRBV6-6 with TRBJ2-1, with D possibly matching TRBD2 (5 bases). With 4 bases removed from V and 0 bases from J, the gap between germline ends came to 13 bases. The CDR3 extends over 16 amino acids. Per the germline V gene, CDR1 is MNHNY and CDR2 is SVGAGI (reference sequence). The DNA for the CDR3 is TGTGCCAGCAGTTCCCGCCTTACTAGCTCCTACAATGAGCAGTTCTTC. Protein sequence: CASSSRLTSSYNEQFF.

The rearrangement joins TRBV13 to TRBJ2-3, with D maybe TRBD2 (6 bases). V lost 6 bases and J lost 3, with 10 bases in between. CDR1 is PRHDT, CDR2 FYEKMQ, per germline (reference sequence). This CDR3 comprises 13 residues. The CDR3 loop is CASRGGGTDTQYF. The DNA of the CDR3 is TGTGCCAGCAGGGGGGGTGGAACAGATACGCAGTATTTT.

This chain links TRBV5-1 with TRBJ2-1; 11 nucleotides line up with TRBD2. This CDR3 is 16 amino acids long. Germline-derived CDR1 and CDR2 are SGHRS and YFSETQ. The trim removed 4 bases at V and 7 bases at J, leaving 10 bases unmatched. The CDR3 DNA reads as TGCGCCAGCAGCCGGGGTAGCGGGGGGGCCTTGAATGAGCAGTTCTTC. Translating it yields CASSRGSGGALNEQFF.

The chain joins TRBV6-1 to TRBJ2-1, with 8 bases matching TRBD1. The germline V gene has CDR1 MNHNS and CDR2 SASEGT. The length of the CDR3 is 13 residues. With V trimmed by 6 bases and J by 3 bases, 1 base remained unmatched. The CDR3 DNA sequence: TGTGCCAGCAGAGGACAGGGCTACAATGAGCAGTTCTTC. The encoded protein is CASRGQGYNEQFF.

The genes are TRBV9 and TRBJ1-1; no definite D call. The CDR3 runs to 15 residues. Trimming stripped 1 base from V and 1 base from J, with 11 bases between. From germline, CDR1 is SGDLS and CDR2 YYNGEE. The CDR3 nucleotides are TGTGCCAGCAGCGTAAATCGGGAAAAGAACACTGAAGCTTTCTTT. Residues: CASSVNREKNTEAFF.

The count of this clone is one. The rearrangement joins TRBV5-5 to TRBJ2-3; tentatively, D is TRBD1 (5 bases). CDR1 SGHKS and CDR2 YYEKEE come from the germline V gene (reference sequence). The CDR3 sequence is 14 residues long. The germline V and J ends were trimmed by 9 bases and 4 bases, with 18 bases remaining between them. CDR3 sequence reads: CATRSGAAADTQYF. In DNA, the CDR3 is TGTGCCACCCGGAGTGGGGCGGCGGCAGATACGCAGTATTTT.

The rearrangement joins TRBV7-7 to TRBJ2-5; D remains ambiguous. Germline CDR1 is SSHAT and CDR2 is FNYEAQ (reference sequence). V lost 1 base and J lost 5, with 8 bases in between. This CDR3 is 13 amino acids long. The CDR3 loop is CASSLGPVETQYF. Here the CDR3 DNA reads TGTGCCAGCAGCTTAGGCCCAGTGGAGACCCAGTACTTC.

Remarks on this clone: The conserved phenylalanine or tryptophan is not found at the CDR3 terminus, so this likely reflects a read error. The DNA is omitted, as the CDR3 cannot be located on it reliably, and the CDR3 follows TCRdb's listing. This chain uses TRBV5-1 with TRBJ1-1; TRBD1 is the table's D call and was not checked against the DNA. CDR1 is SGHRS, CDR2 YFSETQ, per germline. The CDR3 sequence runs 9 residues, both termini included. The CDR3 loop reads CASSLVTNC.

V gene TRBV5-1 combines with J gene TRBJ2-2; TRBD1 matches 7 bases. Germline CDR1 SGHRS, CDR2 YFSETQ. The ends lost 0 bases at V and 4 bases at J; junction bases unmatched: 6. The CDR3 runs 16 residues. DNA for the CDR3: TGCGCCAGCAGCTTGGGACAGGGTACCATCACCGGGGAGCTGTTTTTT. It codes for CASSLGQGTITGELFF.

V is TRBV5-1 and J is TRBJ1-3; the D is unclear. This CDR3 has 13 residues. Trimming took off 7 bases at V and 0 bases at J, with 8 bases between the two ends. The germline gives CDR1 SGHRS, CDR2 YFSETQ. The CDR3 DNA reads TGCGCCAGCCGGCGGGACTCTGGAAACACCATATATTTT. Amino acid sequence: CASRRDSGNTIYF. The complete variable domain, with remaining parts taken from reference TRBV5-1 and TRBJ1-3, reads KAGVTQTPRYLIKTRGQQVTLSCSPISGHRSVSWYQQTPGQGLQFLFEYFSETQRNKGNFPGRFSGRQFSNSRSEMNVSTLELGDSALYLCASRRDSGNTIYFGEGSWLTVV.

V and J are TRBV7-9 and TRBJ1-5; weak D call: TRBD1 (6 bases). Germline V gene sequence: CDR1 SEHNR, CDR2 FQNEAQ (reference sequence). V was shortened by 4 bases and J by 0 bases, with 13 bases between the two germline ends. CDR3 length: 16 residues. In nucleotides, the CDR3 is TGTGCCAGCAGCTCCTCGGACAGTTATAGCAATCAGCCCCAGCATTTT. Residues: CASSSSDSYSNQPQHF.

V and J are TRBV11-1 and TRBJ2-7, with 10 bases identical to TRBD1. Germline CDR1 SGHAT, CDR2 FQDESV (reference sequence). CDR3 length equals 14 residues. V shed 10 bases and J 2 bases; nucleotides not matched to a gene: 8. The CDR3 DNA reads TGTGCCACCAGGGGACAGGGGCCGGCCTACGAGCAGTACTTC. Residues: CATRGQGPAYEQYF.

The CDR3 nucleotides are TGTGCCAGCAGCCAGACTAGCGGGGGGCAGAATGAGCAGTTCTTC. Its translation: CASSQTSGGQNEQFF. This sequence joins TRBV9 and TRBJ2-1; 13 nucleotides line up with TRBD2. CDR1 and CDR2 from the germline V gene are SGDLS and YYNGEE. This CDR3 comprises 15 residues. The J segment lost 7 bases and the V segment lost 4 bases, leaving 5 bases of the junction unmatched.